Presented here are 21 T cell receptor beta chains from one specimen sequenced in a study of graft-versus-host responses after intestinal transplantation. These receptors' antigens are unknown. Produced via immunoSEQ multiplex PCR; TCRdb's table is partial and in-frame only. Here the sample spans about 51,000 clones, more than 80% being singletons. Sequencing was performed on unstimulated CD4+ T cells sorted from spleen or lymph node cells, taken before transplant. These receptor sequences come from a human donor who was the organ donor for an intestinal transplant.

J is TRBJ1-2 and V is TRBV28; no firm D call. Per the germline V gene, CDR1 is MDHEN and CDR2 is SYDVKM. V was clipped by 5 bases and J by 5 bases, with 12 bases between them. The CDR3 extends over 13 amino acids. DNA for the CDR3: TGTGCCAGCAGTCAAAGAACGGGGTATGGCTACACCTTC. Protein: CASSQRTGYGYTF.

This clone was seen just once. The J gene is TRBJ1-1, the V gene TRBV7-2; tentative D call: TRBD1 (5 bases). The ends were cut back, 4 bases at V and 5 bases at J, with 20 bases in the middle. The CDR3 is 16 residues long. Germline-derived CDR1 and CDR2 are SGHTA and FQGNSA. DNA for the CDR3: TGTGCCAGCAGCTCCCGGGGCCCTCCCGGGAGGACTGAAGCTTTCTTT. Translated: CASSSRGPPGRTEAFF.

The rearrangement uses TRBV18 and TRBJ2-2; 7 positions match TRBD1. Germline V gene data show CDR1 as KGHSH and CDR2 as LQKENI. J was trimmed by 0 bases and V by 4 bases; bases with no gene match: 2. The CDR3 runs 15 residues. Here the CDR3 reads CASSQGASNTGELFF. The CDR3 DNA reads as TGTGCCAGCTCACAGGGGGCTTCGAACACCGGGGAGCTGTTTTTT.

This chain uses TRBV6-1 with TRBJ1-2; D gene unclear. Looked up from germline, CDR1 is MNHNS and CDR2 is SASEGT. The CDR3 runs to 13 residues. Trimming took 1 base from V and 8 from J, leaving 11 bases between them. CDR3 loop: CASSEGRIGGYTF. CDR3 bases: TGTGCCAGCAGTGAAGGAAGGATCGGGGGCTACACCTTC.

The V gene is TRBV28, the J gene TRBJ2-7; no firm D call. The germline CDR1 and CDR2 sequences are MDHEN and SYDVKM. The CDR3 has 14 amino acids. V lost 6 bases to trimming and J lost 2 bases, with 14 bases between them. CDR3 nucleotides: TGTGCCAGCAGGGAAGACTCGGGTACCTACGAGCAGTACTTC. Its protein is CASREDSGTYEQYF.

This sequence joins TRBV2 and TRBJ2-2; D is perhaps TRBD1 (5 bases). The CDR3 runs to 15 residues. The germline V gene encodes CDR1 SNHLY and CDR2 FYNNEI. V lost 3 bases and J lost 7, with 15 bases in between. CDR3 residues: CASSEQGGASGELFF. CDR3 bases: TGTGCCAGCAGTGAGCAGGGTGGGGCGAGCGGGGAGCTGTTTTTT.

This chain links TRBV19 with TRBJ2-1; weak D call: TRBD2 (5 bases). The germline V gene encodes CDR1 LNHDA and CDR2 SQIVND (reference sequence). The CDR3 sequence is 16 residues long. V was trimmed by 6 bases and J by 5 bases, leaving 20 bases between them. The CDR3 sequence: CASSQWAGDTNNEQFF. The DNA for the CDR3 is TGTGCCAGTAGCCAGTGGGCGGGTGACACCAACAATGAGCAGTTCTTC.

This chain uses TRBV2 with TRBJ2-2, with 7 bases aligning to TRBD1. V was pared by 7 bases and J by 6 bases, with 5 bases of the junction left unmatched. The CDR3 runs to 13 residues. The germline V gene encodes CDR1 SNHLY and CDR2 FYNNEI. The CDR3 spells CASTFGTAGELFF. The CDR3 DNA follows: TGTGCCAGCACCTTTGGGACAGCCGGGGAGCTGTTTTTT.

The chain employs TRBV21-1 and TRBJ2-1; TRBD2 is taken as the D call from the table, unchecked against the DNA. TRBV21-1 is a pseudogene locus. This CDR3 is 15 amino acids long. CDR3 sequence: CASSRAERLYNEQFF. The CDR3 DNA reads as TGTGCCAGCAGCAGAGCGGAGCGACTCTACAATGAGCAGTTCTTC.

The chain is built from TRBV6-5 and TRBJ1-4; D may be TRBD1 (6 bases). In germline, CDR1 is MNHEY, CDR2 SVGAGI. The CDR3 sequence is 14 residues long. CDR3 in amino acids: CEKRTAATNEKLFF. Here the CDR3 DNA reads TGTGAAAAGAGGACAGCTGCAACTAATGAAAAACTGTTTTTT.

The CDR3 DNA is TGTGCCAGCAGTTACCGCGGGAGAGAGCAGTACTTC. It specifies CASSYRGREQYF. The J gene is TRBJ2-7, the V gene TRBV6-5, with TRBD2 matching over 7 bases. The CDR3 runs 12 residues. Germline CDR1 and CDR2: MNHEY and SVGAGI. The trim removed 2 bases at V and 7 bases at J, leaving 2 bases unmatched.

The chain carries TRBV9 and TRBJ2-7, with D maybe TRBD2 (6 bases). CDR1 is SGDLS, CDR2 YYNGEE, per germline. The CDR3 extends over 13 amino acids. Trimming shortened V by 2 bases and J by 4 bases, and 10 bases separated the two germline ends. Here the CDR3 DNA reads TGTGCCAGCAGCGTCGGGGGAATATACGAGCAGTACTTC. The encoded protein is CASSVGGIYEQYF.

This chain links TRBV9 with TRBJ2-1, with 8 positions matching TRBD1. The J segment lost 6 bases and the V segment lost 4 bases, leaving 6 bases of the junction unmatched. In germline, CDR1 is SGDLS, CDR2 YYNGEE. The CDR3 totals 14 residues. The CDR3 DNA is TGTGCCAGCAGCTTAATCGGACAGGGCAATGAGCAGTTCTTC. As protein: CASSLIGQGNEQFF. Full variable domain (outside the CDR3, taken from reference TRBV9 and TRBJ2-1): DSGVTQTPKHLITATGQRVTLRCSPRSGDLSVYWYQQSLDQGLQFLIQYYNGEERAKGNILERFSAQQFPDLHSELNLSSLELGDSALYFCASSLIGQGNEQFFGPGTRLTVL.

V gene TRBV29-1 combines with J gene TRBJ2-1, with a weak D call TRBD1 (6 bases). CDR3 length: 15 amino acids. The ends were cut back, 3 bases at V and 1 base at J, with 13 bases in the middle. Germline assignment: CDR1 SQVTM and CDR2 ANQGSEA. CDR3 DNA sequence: TGCAGCGTTGACAGGGGCGAGAGGTCCTACAATGAGCAGTTCTTC. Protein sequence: CSVDRGERSYNEQFF.

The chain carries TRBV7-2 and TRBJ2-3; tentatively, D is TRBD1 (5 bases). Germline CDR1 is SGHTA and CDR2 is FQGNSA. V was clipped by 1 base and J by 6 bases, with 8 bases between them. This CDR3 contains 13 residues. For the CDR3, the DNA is TGTGCCAGCAGCTTAGTTTGGGGCGATACGCAGTATTTT. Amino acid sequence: CASSLVWGDTQYF.

The CDR3 loop reads CASSLGQGSNYGYTF. CDR3 bases: TGTGCCAGCAGCTTAGGGCAGGGGAGTAACTATGGCTACACCTTC. V gene TRBV7-3 combines with J gene TRBJ1-2, with D maybe TRBD1 (6 bases). Germline assignment: CDR1 SGHTA and CDR2 FQGTGA. Trimming stripped 2 bases from V and 1 base from J, with 11 bases between. The CDR3 loop spans 15 amino acids.

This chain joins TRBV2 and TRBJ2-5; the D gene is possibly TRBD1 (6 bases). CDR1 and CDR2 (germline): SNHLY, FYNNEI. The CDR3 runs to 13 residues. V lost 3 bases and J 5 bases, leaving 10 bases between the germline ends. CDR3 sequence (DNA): TGTGCCAGCAGTGAGAACAGGGTTGAGACCCAGTACTTC. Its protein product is CASSENRVETQYF.

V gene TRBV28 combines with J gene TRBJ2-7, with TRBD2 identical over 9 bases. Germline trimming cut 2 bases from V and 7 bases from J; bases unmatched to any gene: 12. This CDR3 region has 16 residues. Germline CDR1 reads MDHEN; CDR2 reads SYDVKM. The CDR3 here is CASSLSRGGRAGEQYF. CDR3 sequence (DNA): TGTGCCAGCAGTTTAAGTAGGGGCGGGAGGGCTGGGGAGCAGTACTTC.

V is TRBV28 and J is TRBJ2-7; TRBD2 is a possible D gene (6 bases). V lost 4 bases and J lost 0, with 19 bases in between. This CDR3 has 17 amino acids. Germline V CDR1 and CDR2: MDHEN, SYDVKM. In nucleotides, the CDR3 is TGTGCCAGCAGTTCTCCCGGGACTTTTCGGAGCTCCTACGAGCAGTACTTC. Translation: CASSSPGTFRSSYEQYF.

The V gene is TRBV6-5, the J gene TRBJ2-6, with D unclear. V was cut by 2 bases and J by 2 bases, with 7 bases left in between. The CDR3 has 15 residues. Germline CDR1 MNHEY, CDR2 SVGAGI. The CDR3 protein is CASSYDQAGANVLTF. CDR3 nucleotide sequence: TGTGCCAGCAGTTACGACCAGGCTGGGGCCAACGTCCTGACTTTC.

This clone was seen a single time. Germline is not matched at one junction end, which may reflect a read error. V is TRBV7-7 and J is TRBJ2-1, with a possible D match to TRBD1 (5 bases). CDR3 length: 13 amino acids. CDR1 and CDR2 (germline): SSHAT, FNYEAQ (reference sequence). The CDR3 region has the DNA TGTGCTAGCAGCTTGAACAGGTTGGGTGAGCAGTTCTTC. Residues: CASSLNRLGEQFF.